These 20 T cell receptor beta chains were all obtained from the same sample, sequenced in a study of control samples from healthy donors and cancer patients. TCRdb keeps only in-frame clones here, not all; method: immunoSEQ multiplex PCR. The top ten clones hold roughly 8.7% of a sample with roughly 130,000 clones, about 91% of them seen once. The sequencing sample was made of blood. These receptors originate from a man younger than 35 in good health.

This chain uses TRBV5-1 with TRBJ2-4, with D maybe TRBD1 (7 bases). Germline V gene lookup returns CDR1 SGHRS and CDR2 YFSETQ. Trimming shortened V by 1 base and J by 1 base, and 12 bases separated the two germline ends. This CDR3 has 16 amino acids. The CDR3 region is CASSLTSGGAKNIQYF. CDR3 nucleotide sequence: TGCGCCAGCAGCTTGACGTCAGGGGGGGCCAAAAACATTCAGTACTTC.

The genes are TRBV5-6 and TRBJ1-6; 7 nucleotides align to TRBD1. This CDR3 comprises 17 residues. V lost 3 bases, J lost 3 bases, and 9 bases stayed unmatched. From germline, CDR1 is SGHDT and CDR2 YYEEEE. The CDR3 DNA is TGTGCCAGCAGCTCAACCGGGACAGAGAACTATAATTCACCCCTCCACTTT. It codes for CASSSTGTENYNSPLHF.

The V call is TRBV6-5, the J call TRBJ1-6, with D hard to call. CDR1 is MNHEY and CDR2 is SVGAGI in the germline V gene. With 7 bases removed from V and 6 bases from J, the gap between germline ends came to 16 bases. The length of the CDR3 is 15 residues. In nucleotides, the CDR3 is TGTGCCAGCATATCCTCCCGGTTGGGTAATTCACCCCTCCACTTT. This translates into CASISSRLGNSPLHF.

The chain combines TRBV10-3 with TRBJ1-3; D is uncertain. Trimming pared 5 bases from V and 0 bases from J, leaving 14 bases between. The germline V gene has CDR1 ENHRY and CDR2 SYGVKD. The CDR3 is 16 amino acids. In nucleotides, the CDR3 is TGTGCCATCAGTATAGGGTATCCCTCCTCTGGAAACACCATATATTTT. Protein product: CAISIGYPSSGNTIYF.

Only one count was recorded for this clone. J is TRBJ1-1 and V is TRBV12-3 or TRBV12-4; no firm D call. The CDR3 runs 13 residues. V gave up 5 bases and J gave up 7 bases, with 14 bases separating them. This chain's CDR3 is CASSRTASHEAFF. CDR3 in DNA: TGTGCCAGCAGTAGGACGGCTTCCCATGAAGCTTTCTTT.

The V call is TRBV14, the J call TRBJ1-2; D gene ambiguous. The CDR3 runs to 12 residues. The germline CDR1 and CDR2 sequences are SGHDN and FVKESK. V gave up 5 bases and J gave up 6 bases, with 10 bases separating them. CDR3 DNA: TGTGCCAGCAGCTGGGGATTCGATGGCTACACCTTC. It translates to CASSWGFDGYTF. The full variable domain, rest sourced from reference TRBV14 and TRBJ1-2, is EAGVTQFPSHSVIEKGQTVTLRCDPISGHDNLYWYRRVMGKEIKFLLHFVKESKQDESGMPNNRFLAERTGGTYSTLKVQPAELEDSGVYFCASSWGFDGYTFGSGTRLTVV.

The chain combines TRBV15 with TRBJ1-1; a weak D match, TRBD1 (6 bases). The V and J ends lost 3 bases and 4 bases respectively, with 15 bases between them. The CDR3 is 15 amino acids. In germline, CDR1 is LNHNV, CDR2 YYDKDF (reference sequence). This chain's CDR3 is CATSRGAGVGTEAFF. The CDR3 DNA sequence: TGTGCCACCAGCAGGGGGGCGGGGGTCGGCACTGAAGCTTTCTTT.

CDR3 nucleotide sequence: TGCGCCAGCAGCCAACCCATCAGAGGGCTCACCGGGGAGCTGTTTTTT. Protein: CASSQPIRGLTGELFF. This chain joins TRBV4-1 and TRBJ2-2, with D perhaps matching TRBD2 (5 bases). Deletions cut 2 bases from V and 4 bases from J, with 14 bases between. CDR1 and CDR2 from the germline V gene are MGHRA and YSYEKL. The CDR3 runs to 16 residues.

The rearrangement joins TRBV27 to TRBJ2-7; D is possibly TRBD2 (5 bases). This CDR3 comprises 12 residues. Germline assignment: CDR1 MNHEY and CDR2 SMNVEV (reference sequence). V was shortened by 3 bases and J by 5 bases, with 8 bases between the two germline ends. The CDR3 nucleotides are TGTGCCAGCAGTTTCTACGGGGACGAGCAGTACTTC. Translated: CASSFYGDEQYF.

The V call is TRBV6-5, the J call TRBJ1-2; no reliable D call. Per germline, CDR1 MNHEY and CDR2 SVGAGI. The CDR3 covers 14 residues. Trimming shortened V by 5 bases and J by 8 bases, and 18 bases separated the two germline ends. CDR3 in amino acids: CASSPFPAVGGYTF. CDR3 sequence (DNA): TGTGCCAGCAGTCCTTTTCCCGCGGTCGGGGGCTACACCTTC.

CDR3 loop: CASSEEPGGYGYTF. As DNA, the CDR3 is TGTGCCAGCAGTGAAGAGCCAGGGGGCTATGGCTACACCTTC. This sequence joins TRBV6-1 and TRBJ1-2; 7 nucleotides line up with TRBD1. CDR1 and CDR2 (germline): MNHNS, SASEGT. CDR3 length: 14 residues. V lost 1 base to trimming and J lost 4 bases; unmatched junction nucleotides: 3.

The chain is built from TRBV7-9 and TRBJ2-1; 9 nucleotides agree with TRBD2. CDR3 size: 16 residues. Germline V gives CDR1 SEHNR, CDR2 FQNEAQ (reference sequence). V lost 3 bases to trimming and J lost 3 bases; unmatched junction nucleotides: 6. CDR3 bases: TGTGCCAGCAGCTTTGGCGGGGGGGAAGGCTACAATGAGCAGTTCTTC. It translates to CASSFGGGEGYNEQFF.

The chain joins TRBV4-1 to TRBJ1-2; D not resolved. The CDR3 runs 15 residues. With 1 base removed from V and 4 bases from J, the gap between germline ends came to 13 bases. From germline, CDR1 is MGHRA and CDR2 YSYEKL. The CDR3 spells CASSQVFLGSYGYTF. In nucleotides, the CDR3 is TGCGCCAGCAGCCAAGTCTTTCTAGGAAGCTATGGCTACACCTTC.

Worth noting for this clone: Other DNA sequences in this sample translate to the same CDR3. The chain combines TRBV6-1 with TRBJ2-7, with 10 bases aligning to TRBD1. The CDR3 contains 14 residues. Germline V gene sequence: CDR1 MNHNS, CDR2 SASEGT. V lost 1 base and J lost 3; bases outside the gene matches: 0. CDR3 sequence (DNA): TGTGCCAGCAGTGAAGGGACAGGGGGCTACGAGCAGTACTTC. It codes for CASSEGTGGYEQYF.

CDR3 loop: CASSFRGTRPLHF. The CDR3 DNA reads TGTGCCAGCAGCTTCCGGGGGACTCGGCCCCTCCACTTT. The chain employs TRBV13 and TRBJ1-6, with D tentatively TRBD1 (5 bases). The CDR3 runs 13 residues. V shed 3 bases and J shed 13 bases, with 13 bases lying between them. Germline V gene lookup returns CDR1 PRHDT and CDR2 FYEKMQ (reference sequence).

The chain recombines TRBV10-2 with TRBJ2-3, with 15 bases that match TRBD2. V was pared by 4 bases and J by 9 bases, with 2 bases of the junction left unmatched. The germline V gene encodes CDR1 WSHSY and CDR2 SAAADI. This CDR3 is 14 amino acids long. CDR3 loop: CASSGTSGGDTQYF. The CDR3 nucleotides are TGCGCCAGCAGTGGGACTAGCGGGGGGGACACGCAGTATTTT.

The J gene is TRBJ2-1, the V gene TRBV18, with 7 bases aligning to TRBD2. CDR1 is KGHSH, CDR2 LQKENI, per germline. Unmatched junction bases numbered 6, after V lost 0 bases and J lost 7 bases. This CDR3 is built from 15 residues. The chain's CDR3 is CASSPPVRGGNEQFF. In DNA form, the CDR3 reads TGTGCCAGCTCACCACCGGTGCGGGGAGGGAATGAGCAGTTCTTC. The full variable domain, rest sourced from reference TRBV18 and TRBJ2-1, is NAGVMQNPRHLVRRRGQEARLRCSPMKGHSHVYWYRQLPEEGLKFMVYLQKENIIDESGMPKERFSAEFPKEGPSILRIQQVVRGDSAAYFCASSPPVRGGNEQFFGPGTRLTVL.

This chain uses TRBV11-2 with TRBJ2-5, with D perhaps assigned TRBD1 or TRBD2 (5 bases each). Germline V CDR1 and CDR2: SGHAT, FQNNGV. CDR3 length equals 17 residues. Trimming pared 5 bases from V and 3 bases from J, leaving 22 bases between. CDR3 loop: CASSDSNLGRRKETQYF. The CDR3 DNA follows: TGTGCCAGCAGCGATTCCAATCTGGGACGGAGAAAAGAGACCCAGTACTTC.

V usage is TRBV29-1 and J usage is TRBJ1-2; possible D gene TRBD1, 6 bases. The CDR3 consists of 13 residues. CDR1 and CDR2 (germline): SQVTM, ANQGSEA. Trimming removed 4 bases at V and 8 bases at J, with 17 bases between. The CDR3 here is CSVVVSQGIGYTF. The CDR3 nucleotides read TGCAGCGTTGTTGTAAGCCAGGGGATCGGCTACACCTTC.

This chain joins TRBV6-5 and TRBJ1-3; D is uncertain. Germline V gives CDR1 MNHEY, CDR2 SVGAGI. Trimming removed 2 bases from V and 2 bases from J, with 10 bases in between. The CDR3 has 15 residues. The chain's CDR3 is CASSYVGSPGNTIYF. The CDR3 DNA reads as TGTGCCAGCAGTTACGTGGGCAGTCCTGGAAACACCATATATTTT.